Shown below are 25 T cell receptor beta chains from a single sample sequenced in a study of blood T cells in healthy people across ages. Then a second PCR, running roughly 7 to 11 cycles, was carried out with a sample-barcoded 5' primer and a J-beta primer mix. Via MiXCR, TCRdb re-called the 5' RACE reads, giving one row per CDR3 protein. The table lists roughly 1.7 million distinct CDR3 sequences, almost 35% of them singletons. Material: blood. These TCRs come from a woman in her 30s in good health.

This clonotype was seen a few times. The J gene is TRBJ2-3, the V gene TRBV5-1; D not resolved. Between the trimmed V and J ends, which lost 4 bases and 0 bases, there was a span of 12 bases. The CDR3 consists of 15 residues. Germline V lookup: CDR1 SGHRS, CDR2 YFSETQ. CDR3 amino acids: CASSRATSSTDTQYF. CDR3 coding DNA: TGCGCCAGCAGCCGAGCGACCTCTAGCACAGATACGCAGTATTTT.

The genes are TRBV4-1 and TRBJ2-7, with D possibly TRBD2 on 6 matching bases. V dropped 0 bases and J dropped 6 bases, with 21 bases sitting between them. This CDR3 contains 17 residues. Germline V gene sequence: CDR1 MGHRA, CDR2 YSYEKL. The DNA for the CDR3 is TGCGCCAGCAGCCAAGATCTTTTTGGGACTTATACCTCCGAGCAGTACTTC. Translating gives CASSQDLFGTYTSEQYF.

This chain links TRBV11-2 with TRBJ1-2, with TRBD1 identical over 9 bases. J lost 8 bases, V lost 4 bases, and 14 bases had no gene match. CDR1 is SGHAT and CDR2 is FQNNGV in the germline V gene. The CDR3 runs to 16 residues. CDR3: CASSSYRGRTGRGYTF. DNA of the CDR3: TGTGCCAGCAGCTCGTACAGGGGGCGAACGGGTCGGGGCTACACCTTC.

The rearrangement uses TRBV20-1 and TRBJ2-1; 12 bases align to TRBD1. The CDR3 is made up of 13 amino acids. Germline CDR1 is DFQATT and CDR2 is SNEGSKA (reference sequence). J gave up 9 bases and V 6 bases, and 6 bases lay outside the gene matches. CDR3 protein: CSARDRGHLEQFF. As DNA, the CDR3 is TGCAGTGCACGGGACAGGGGGCATCTTGAGCAGTTCTTC.

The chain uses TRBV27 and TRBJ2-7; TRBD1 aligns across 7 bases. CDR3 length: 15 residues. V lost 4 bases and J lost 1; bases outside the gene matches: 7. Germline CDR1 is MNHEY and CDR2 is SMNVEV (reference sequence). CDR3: CASSSTGFFSYEQYF. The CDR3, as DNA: TGTGCCAGCAGTTCGACAGGGTTCTTTTCCTACGAGCAGTACTTC.

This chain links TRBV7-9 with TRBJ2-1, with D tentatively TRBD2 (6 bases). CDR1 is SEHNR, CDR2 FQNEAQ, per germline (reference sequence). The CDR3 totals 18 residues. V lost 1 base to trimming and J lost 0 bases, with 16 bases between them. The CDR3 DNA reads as TGTGCCAGCAGCTTAGGGACTAAGAGCCAGAGCTCCTACAATGAGCAGTTCTTC. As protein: CASSLGTKSQSSYNEQFF.

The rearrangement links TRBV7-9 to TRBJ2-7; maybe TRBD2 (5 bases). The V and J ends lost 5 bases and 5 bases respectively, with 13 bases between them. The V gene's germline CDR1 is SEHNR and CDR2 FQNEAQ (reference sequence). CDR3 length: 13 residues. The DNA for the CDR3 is TGTGCCAGCAGCCTGATGGACTCGGACGAGCAGTACTTC. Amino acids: CASSLMDSDEQYF. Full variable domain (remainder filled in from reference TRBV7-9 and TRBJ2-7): DTGVSQNPRHKITKRGQNVTFRCDPISEHNRLYWYRQTLGQGPEFLTYFQNEAQLEKSRLLSDRFSAERPKGSFSTLEIQRTEQGDSAMYLCASSLMDSDEQYFGPGTRLTVT.

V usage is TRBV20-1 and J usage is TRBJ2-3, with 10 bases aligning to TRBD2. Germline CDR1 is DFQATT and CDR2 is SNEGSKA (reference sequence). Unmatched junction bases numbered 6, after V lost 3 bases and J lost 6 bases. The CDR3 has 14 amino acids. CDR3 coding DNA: TGCAGTGCTAGTCTAGCGGGGGCATCCGATACGCAGTATTTT. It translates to CSASLAGASDTQYF.

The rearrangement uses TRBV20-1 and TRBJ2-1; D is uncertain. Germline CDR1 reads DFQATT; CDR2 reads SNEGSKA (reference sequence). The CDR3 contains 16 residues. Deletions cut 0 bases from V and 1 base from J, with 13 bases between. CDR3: CSARDSRMGSYNEQFF. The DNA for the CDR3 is TGCAGTGCTAGAGATTCTAGGATGGGGTCCTACAATGAGCAGTTCTTC.

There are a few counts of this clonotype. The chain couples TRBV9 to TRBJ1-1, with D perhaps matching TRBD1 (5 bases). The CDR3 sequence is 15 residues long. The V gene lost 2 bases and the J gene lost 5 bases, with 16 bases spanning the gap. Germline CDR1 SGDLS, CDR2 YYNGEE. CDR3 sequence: CASSVRGQGNTEAFF. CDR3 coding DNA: TGTGCCAGCAGCGTTCGTGGGCAGGGTAATACTGAAGCTTTCTTT. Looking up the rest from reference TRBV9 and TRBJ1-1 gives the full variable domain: DSGVTQTPKHLITATGQRVTLRCSPRSGDLSVYWYQQSLDQGLQFLIQYYNGEERAKGNILERFSAQQFPDLHSELNLSSLELGDSALYFCASSVRGQGNTEAFFGQGTRLTVV.

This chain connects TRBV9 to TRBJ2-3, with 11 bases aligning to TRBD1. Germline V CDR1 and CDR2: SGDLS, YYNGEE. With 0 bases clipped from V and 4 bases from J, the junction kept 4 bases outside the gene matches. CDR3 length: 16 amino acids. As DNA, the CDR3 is TGTGCCAGCAGCGTAGCGGACAGGGGGCGCGCAGATACGCAGTATTTT. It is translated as CASSVADRGRADTQYF.

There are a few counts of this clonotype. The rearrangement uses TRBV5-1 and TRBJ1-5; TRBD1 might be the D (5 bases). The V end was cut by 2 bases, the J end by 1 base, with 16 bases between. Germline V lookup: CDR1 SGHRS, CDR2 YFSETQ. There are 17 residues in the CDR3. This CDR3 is CASSFLGREGSNQPQHF. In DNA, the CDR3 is TGCGCCAGCAGCTTCCTCGGCAGGGAAGGGAGCAATCAGCCCCAGCATTTT.

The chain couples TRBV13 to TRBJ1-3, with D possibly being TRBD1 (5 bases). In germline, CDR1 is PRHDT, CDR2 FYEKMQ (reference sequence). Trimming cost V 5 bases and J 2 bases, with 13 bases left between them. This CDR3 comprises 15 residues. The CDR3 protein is CASSLQGGAGNTIYF. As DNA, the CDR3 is TGTGCCAGCAGCCTCCAGGGCGGCGCTGGAAACACCATATATTTT.

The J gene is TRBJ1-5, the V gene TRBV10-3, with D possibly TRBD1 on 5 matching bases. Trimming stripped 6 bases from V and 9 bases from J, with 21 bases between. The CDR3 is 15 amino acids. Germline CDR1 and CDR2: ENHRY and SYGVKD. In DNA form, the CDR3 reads TGTGCCATCAGGACCGTCCGGGACGGCGATCGGCCCCAGCATTTT. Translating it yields CAIRTVRDGDRPQHF.

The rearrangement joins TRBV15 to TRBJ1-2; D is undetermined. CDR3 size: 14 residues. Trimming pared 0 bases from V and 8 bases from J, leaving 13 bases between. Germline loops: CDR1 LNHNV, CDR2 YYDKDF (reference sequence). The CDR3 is CATSRDLESRGYTF. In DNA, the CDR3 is TGTGCCACCAGCAGAGATCTGGAGAGTCGGGGCTACACCTTC.

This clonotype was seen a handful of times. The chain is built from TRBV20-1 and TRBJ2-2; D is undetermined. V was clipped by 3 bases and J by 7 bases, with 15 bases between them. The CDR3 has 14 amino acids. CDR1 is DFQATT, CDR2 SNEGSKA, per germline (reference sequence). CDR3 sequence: CSASRALSDGELFF. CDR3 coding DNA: TGCAGTGCTAGTCGGGCGCTCTCGGACGGGGAGCTGTTTTTT.

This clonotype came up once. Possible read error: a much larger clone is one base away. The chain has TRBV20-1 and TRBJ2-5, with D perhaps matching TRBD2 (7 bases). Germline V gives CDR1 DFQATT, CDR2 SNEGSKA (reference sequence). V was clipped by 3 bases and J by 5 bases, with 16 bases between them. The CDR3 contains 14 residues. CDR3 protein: CSASRDGGRETQYF. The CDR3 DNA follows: TGCAGTGCTAGCCGGGACGGGGGGCGGGAGACCCAGTACTTC.

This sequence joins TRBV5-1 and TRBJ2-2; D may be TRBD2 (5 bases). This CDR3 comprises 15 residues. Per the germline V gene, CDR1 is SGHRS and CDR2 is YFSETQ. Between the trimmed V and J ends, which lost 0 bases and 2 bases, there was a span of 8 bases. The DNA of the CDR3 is TGCGCCAGCAGCTTGGCCGGGATAAACACCGGGGAGCTGTTTTTT. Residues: CASSLAGINTGELFF.

CDR3 nucleotide sequence: TGTGCCACCAGCAGAGACCCCCCCGGGTTTGGGGAGACCCAGTACTTC. This sequence encodes CATSRDPPGFGETQYF. This chain uses TRBV15 with TRBJ2-5; D is unclear. V lost 0 bases to trimming and J lost 5 bases, with 16 bases between them. CDR1 is LNHNV and CDR2 is YYDKDF in the germline V gene (reference sequence). The CDR3 runs to 16 residues.

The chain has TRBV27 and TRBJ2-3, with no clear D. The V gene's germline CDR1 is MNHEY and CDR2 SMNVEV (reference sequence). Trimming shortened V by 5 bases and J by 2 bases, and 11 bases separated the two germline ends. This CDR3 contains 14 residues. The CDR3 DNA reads TGTGCCAGCAGTCTGTTTCCCCCCACAGATACGCAGTATTTT. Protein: CASSLFPPTDTQYF.

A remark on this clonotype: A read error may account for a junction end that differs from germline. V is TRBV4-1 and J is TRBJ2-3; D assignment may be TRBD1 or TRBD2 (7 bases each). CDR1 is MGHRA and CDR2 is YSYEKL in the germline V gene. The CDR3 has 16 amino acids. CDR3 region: CTSSLRQGGLGDTQYF. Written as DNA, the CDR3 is TGCACCAGCAGCCTCCGACAGGGAGGGTTAGGAGATACGCAGTATTTT.

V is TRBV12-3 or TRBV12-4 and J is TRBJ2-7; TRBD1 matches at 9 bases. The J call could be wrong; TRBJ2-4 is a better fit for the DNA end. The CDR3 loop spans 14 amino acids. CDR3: CASRDDRGKNIQYF. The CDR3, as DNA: TGTGCCAGCAGAGATGACAGGGGGAAAAACATTCAGTACTTC.

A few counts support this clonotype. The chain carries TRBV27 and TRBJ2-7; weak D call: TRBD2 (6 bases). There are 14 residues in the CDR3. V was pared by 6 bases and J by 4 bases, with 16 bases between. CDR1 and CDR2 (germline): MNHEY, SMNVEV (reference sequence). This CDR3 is CASRSRRGGYEQYF. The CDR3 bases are TGTGCCAGCAGGTCGAGGAGGGGAGGTTACGAGCAGTACTTC.

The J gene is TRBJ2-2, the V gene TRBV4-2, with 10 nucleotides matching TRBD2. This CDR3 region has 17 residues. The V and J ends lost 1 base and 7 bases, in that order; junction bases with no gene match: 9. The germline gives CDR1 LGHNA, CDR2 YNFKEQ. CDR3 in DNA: TGTGCCAGCAGCCAAGTGCGGGGGACTAGCGTCGACGGGGAGCTGTTTTTT. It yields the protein CASSQVRGTSVDGELFF.

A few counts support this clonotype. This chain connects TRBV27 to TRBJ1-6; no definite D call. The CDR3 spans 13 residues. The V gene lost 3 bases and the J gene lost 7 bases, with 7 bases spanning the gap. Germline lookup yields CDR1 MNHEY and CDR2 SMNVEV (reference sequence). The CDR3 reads CASSLVPNSPLHF. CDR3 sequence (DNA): TGTGCCAGCAGTTTGGTTCCCAATTCACCCCTCCACTTT.